The 9 T cell receptor beta chains below all came from one sample that was sequenced in a study of blood T cells in healthy people across ages. Then a second PCR, running roughly 7 to 11 cycles, was carried out with a sample-barcoded 5' primer and a J-beta primer mix. One entry per CDR3 protein results from TCRdb running MiXCR on the 5' RACE reads. The sample lists around 850,000 distinct CDR3 sequences; around 36% were seen once. Sequenced material: blood. Receptors were obtained from a man in his late teens or twenties in good health.

This clonotype was detected once. CDR3 in DNA: TGCAGTGCTAGAGATCTTGTAACAGGGAACCAGCCCCAGCATTTT. Amino acids: CSARDLVTGNQPQHF. The chain employs TRBV20-1 and TRBJ1-5; tentative D call: TRBD1 (6 bases). Germline assignment: CDR1 DFQATT and CDR2 SNEGSKA (reference sequence). Trimming removed 0 bases at V and 7 bases at J, with 16 bases between. The CDR3 has 15 amino acids.

This clonotype was counted many times. The chain carries TRBV12-3 or TRBV12-4 and TRBJ1-1, with D hard to call. Trimming cost V 6 bases and J 5 bases, with 10 bases left between them. The CDR3 loop spans 12 amino acids. CDR3 region: CASSLDSTEAFF. CDR3 coding DNA: TGTGCCAGCAGCCTAGACTCAACTGAAGCTTTCTTT.

CDR3 loop: CASILGGGGREQYF. The CDR3 nucleotides read TGTGCCAGCATCCTGGGGGGGGGAGGTCGAGAGCAGTACTTC. The chain uses TRBV12-3 or TRBV12-4 and TRBJ2-5; TRBD2 matches at 7 bases. The CDR3 extends over 14 amino acids. J lost 11 bases, V lost 7 bases, and 16 bases had no gene match.

As regards this clonotype: A much larger clone is a single base away; this may be a read error. This chain uses TRBV20-1 with TRBJ2-1; 10 positions agree with TRBD2. From germline, CDR1 is DFQATT and CDR2 SNEGSKA (reference sequence). The V segment lost 0 bases and the J segment 0 bases; nucleotides outside the gene matches: 5. The CDR3 totals 17 residues. The CDR3 here is CSARDLAGVYSYNEQFF. The CDR3 DNA reads TGCAGTGCTAGAGATCTAGCGGGGGTTTACTCCTACAATGAGCAGTTCTTC.

In this sample, this clonotype turned up a few times. The rearrangement uses TRBV20-1 and TRBJ1-1, with 7 bases that match TRBD1. CDR1 DFQATT and CDR2 SNEGSKA come from the germline V gene (reference sequence). This CDR3 is 15 amino acids long. V dropped 0 bases and J dropped 3; count of bases not matched to a gene: 7. Here the CDR3 DNA reads TGCAGTGCTAGAGATGGGGACAGAAAGTACACTGAAGCTTTCTTT. Its translation: CSARDGDRKYTEAFF.

The V and J genes are TRBV25-1 and TRBJ2-5; perhaps TRBD2 as D (5 bases). The CDR3 spans 16 residues. Trimming removed 3 bases from V and 2 bases from J, with 16 bases in between. The germline gives CDR1 MGHDK, CDR2 SYGVNS. In DNA, the CDR3 is TGTGCCAGCAGTGATATTAAAGGGCGGACTCAAGAGACCCAGTACTTC. Translating it yields CASSDIKGRTQETQYF.

V usage is TRBV3-1 and J usage is TRBJ2-1, with 9 bases identical to TRBD2. CDR3 length: 16 residues. Trimming cost V 1 base and J 9 bases; bases outside gene matches: 10. Germline lookup yields CDR1 LGHDT and CDR2 YNNKEL (reference sequence). The CDR3 loop is CASSQGGGGGLVEQFF. Written as DNA, the CDR3 is TGTGCCAGCAGCCAAGGAGGCGGGGGGGGCTTAGTTGAGCAGTTCTTC.

The CDR3 loop reads CASPLVTDNTEAFF. The CDR3 region has the DNA TGTGCCAGCCCTCTGGTGACAGATAACACTGAAGCTTTCTTT. V usage is TRBV2 and J usage is TRBJ1-1, with a weak D call TRBD1 (5 bases). Trimming took 8 bases from V and 2 from J, leaving 15 bases between them. The CDR3 sequence is 14 residues long. From germline, CDR1 is SNHLY and CDR2 FYNNEI.

Details on this clonotype: A much larger clone lies a single base off, so this may be a read error. The chain links TRBV20-1 to TRBJ2-1; 10 nucleotides match TRBD2. Germline V CDR1 and CDR2: DFQATT, SNEGSKA (reference sequence). This CDR3 comprises 15 residues. CDR3 residues: CSARDPGLAYKEQFF. Written as DNA, the CDR3 is TGCAGTGCTAGAGATCCGGGACTAGCGTACAAGGAGCAGTTCTTC.